The sequence of this TCR beta chain was determined in a study of shared clonotypes between healthy human individuals. Naive CD8 cells were CD45RO-negative, positively selected for CCR7, excluding terminally differentiated effector memory CD45RA+ cells. Sequencing used immunoSEQ multiplex PCR; TCRdb keeps in-frame clones, though not all of them. In the table there are millions of clones, over 85% of which are singletons. Study-wide findings and caveats: Among several donors, approximately 5% of naive CD4 clonotypes were found in common.

A word on this clone: The antigen is unknown.

Trimming stripped 8 bases from V and 0 bases from J, with 8 bases between. The CDR3 covers 12 residues. Per germline, CDR1 SNHLY and CDR2 FYNNEI. This TCR derives from a man between 18 and 35 years old in good health. The sequencing sample was made of naive CD8+ T cells sorted from blood. This chain joins TRBV2 and TRBJ2-7; D remains ambiguous. CDR3 bases: TGTGCCAGCCTTAGGGACTCCTACGAGCAGTACTTC. Amino acids: CASLRDSYEQYF.